Listed below are T cell receptor beta chains from one sample, sequenced in a study of T-cell memory formation after mild COVID-19. TCRdb called the 5' RACE reads again in MiXCR, with one record for every CDR3 protein. The sample lists 550,000 to 700,000 distinct CDR3 sequences, around a sixth occurring once. Sequencing used PBMCs or a T cell subset sorted from them (not recorded which). All receptors derive from an adult woman who had mild COVID-19 (a few samples of this study predate the infection). Cell type and time point are not known. The CDR3 runs from the conserved cysteine through the conserved F or W. The order of the fields is V gene, J gene, clone size, D gene, CDR3 DNA, CDR3 protein. The D gene is left open where the match is weak. Some rows have no size entry. The others give once, few or many, or a class for an expanded clone.

v_gene: TRBV28
j_gene: TRBJ2-5
abundance: few
d_gene: -
CDR3nt: TGTGCCAGCAGCACGACGGGGTCCCAAGAGACCCAGTACTTC
CDR3aa: CASSTTGSQETQYF

v_gene: TRBV12-3/TRBV12-4
j_gene: TRBJ1-2
abundance: -
d_gene: -
CDR3nt: TGTGCCAGCACCCGGGGGTCGTTCTATGGCTACACCTTC
CDR3aa: CASTRGSFYGYTF

v_gene: TRBV12-3/TRBV12-4
j_gene: TRBJ2-1
abundance: many
d_gene: TRBD2
CDR3nt: TGTGCCAGCAGCGGAGGACTAGCGCGATCAAACTTC
CDR3aa: CASSGGLARSNF

v_gene: TRBV11-3
j_gene: TRBJ1-2
abundance: -
d_gene: -
CDR3nt: TGTGCCAGCAAACGTTCATGGGGGGCGGATGGCTACACCTTC
CDR3aa: CASKRSWGADGYTF

v_gene: TRBV10-3
j_gene: TRBJ1-5
abundance: few
d_gene: -
CDR3nt: TGTGCCATCAGTGTACAGGGAGGAGGCCAGCCCCAGCATTTT
CDR3aa: CAISVQGGGQPQHF

v_gene: TRBV20-1
j_gene: TRBJ2-4
abundance: few
d_gene: -
CDR3nt: TGCAGTGCTAGCCTCAGGGCCAAAAACATTCAGTACTTC
CDR3aa: CSASLRAKNIQYF

v_gene: TRBV21-1
j_gene: TRBJ1-1
abundance: -
d_gene: -
CDR3nt: TGTGCCAGCAGCAAATCGGGAGTTGGCACTGAAGCTTTCTTT
CDR3aa: CASSKSGVGTEAFF

v_gene: TRBV9
j_gene: TRBJ2-3
abundance: -
d_gene: TRBD2
CDR3nt: TGTGCCAGCAGCGTAGGACTAGCGGGCTCATCGGCTAGGCAGTATTTT
CDR3aa: CASSVGLAGSSARQYF

v_gene: TRBV20-1
j_gene: TRBJ2-1
abundance: -
d_gene: -
CDR3nt: TGCAGTGCTAGAGATACGTCTAGCTCCTACAATGAGCAGTTCTTC
CDR3aa: CSARDTSSSYNEQFF

v_gene: TRBV6-4
j_gene: TRBJ2-1
abundance: few
d_gene: TRBD1
CDR3nt: TGTGCCAGCAGTGAGGGACAGGGTTACAATGAGCAGTTCTTC
CDR3aa: CASSEGQGYNEQFF

v_gene: TRBV29-1
j_gene: TRBJ2-7
abundance: few
d_gene: TRBD1
CDR3nt: TGCAGCGTTACCGGGACAGGGGACTACGAGCAGTACTTC
CDR3aa: CSVTGTGDYEQYF

v_gene: TRBV19
j_gene: TRBJ2-3
abundance: -
d_gene: -
CDR3nt: TGTGCCAGTAGTATGGCTCCTGGAGCAGATACGCAGTATTTT
CDR3aa: CASSMAPGADTQYF

v_gene: TRBV15
j_gene: TRBJ2-1
abundance: -
d_gene: TRBD1
CDR3nt: TGTGCCACCAGCACTATGGACAGGGACAATGAGCAGTTCTTC
CDR3aa: CATSTMDRDNEQFF

v_gene: TRBV27
j_gene: TRBJ2-1
abundance: few
d_gene: TRBD2
CDR3nt: TGTGCCAGCGGGGTGTGGACTAGCGGGAACAATGAGCAGTTCTTC
CDR3aa: CASGVWTSGNNEQFF

v_gene: TRBV5-5
j_gene: TRBJ1-1
abundance: few
d_gene: -
CDR3nt: TGTGCCAGCAGCTCCTGGACGGGGGGCGCTGGCACTGAAGCTTTCTTT
CDR3aa: CASSSWTGGAGTEAFF

v_gene: TRBV7-2
j_gene: TRBJ2-1
abundance: few
d_gene: -
CDR3nt: TGTGCCAGCAGACTGGACTGGGCAGAGCAGTTCTTC
CDR3aa: CASRLDWAEQFF

v_gene: TRBV5-5
j_gene: TRBJ2-6
abundance: -
d_gene: -
CDR3nt: TGTGCCAGCAGCTTGGCCGCAGGGACGGGTCGGGCCAACGTCCTGACTTTC
CDR3aa: CASSLAAGTGRANVLTF

v_gene: TRBV5-1
j_gene: TRBJ2-1
abundance: few
d_gene: -
CDR3nt: TGCGCCAGCAGCTCCAACTGGAACAATGAGCAGTTCTTC
CDR3aa: CASSSNWNNEQFF

v_gene: TRBV4-3
j_gene: TRBJ2-3
abundance: few
d_gene: -
CDR3nt: TGCGCCAGCAGCCAAGGAGTCGCAGGCTACCAGCGGCGAGATACGCAGTATTTT
CDR3aa: CASSQGVAGYQRRDTQYF

v_gene: TRBV24-1
j_gene: TRBJ1-5
abundance: few
d_gene: -
CDR3nt: TGTGCCACCAGTGAAAGTGACACGCTCGGGCCCCAGCATTTT
CDR3aa: CATSESDTLGPQHF

v_gene: TRBV11-2
j_gene: TRBJ2-7
abundance: once
d_gene: TRBD2
CDR3nt: TGTGCCAGCAGCTTAGATCATGGAGGTAGCGGGAGATCCTACGAGCAGTACTTC
CDR3aa: CASSLDHGGSGRSYEQYF

v_gene: TRBV29-1
j_gene: TRBJ2-5
abundance: -
d_gene: -
CDR3nt: TGCAGCGTTGAGGGGACGGCGTCACAAGAGACCCAGTACTTC
CDR3aa: CSVEGTASQETQYF

v_gene: TRBV5-1
j_gene: TRBJ2-1
abundance: few
d_gene: TRBD2
CDR3nt: TGCGCCAGCAGCCAGGGCGCGGGGGGTGATGAGCAGTTCTTC
CDR3aa: CASSQGAGGDEQFF

v_gene: TRBV7-9
j_gene: TRBJ2-4
abundance: -
d_gene: TRBD1
CDR3nt: TGTGCCAGCAGCTTAATTTCGACAGGGAGCTACATTCAGTACTTC
CDR3aa: CASSLISTGSYIQYF

v_gene: TRBV3-1
j_gene: TRBJ2-2
abundance: -
d_gene: TRBD2
CDR3nt: TGTGCCAGCAGGGGGACTAGCGGGAAGGGGGAGCTGTTTTTT
CDR3aa: CASRGTSGKGELFF

v_gene: TRBV5-1
j_gene: TRBJ1-3
abundance: few
d_gene: -
CDR3nt: TGCGCCAGCAGCCCATACAGCTATGGAAACACCATATATTTT
CDR3aa: CASSPYSYGNTIYF

v_gene: TRBV20-1
j_gene: TRBJ2-7
abundance: -
d_gene: -
CDR3nt: TGCAGTGCCGTTAGGGGCGCCTACGAGCAGTACTTC
CDR3aa: CSAVRGAYEQYF